These T cell receptor beta chains were read from a single sample in a study of control samples from healthy donors and cancer patients. TCRdb's copy holds only in-frame clones and misses some; the assay was immunoSEQ multiplex PCR. The sample yields approximately 80,000 clones, around 92% seen once. Sequencing was performed on blood. All receptors come from a man under 40 in good health. Each CDR3 is given with its conserved first and last residue. D genes are given only for firm matches. Size is omitted from some rows. Given values are once, few, many or a class for expanded clones.

TRBD1,TRBJ2-7,.,TRBV4-1,TGCGCCAGCAGCCAAGAGGACAGGGTAGAGTCCTACGAGCAGTACTTC,CASSQEDRVESYEQYF
.,TRBJ1-5,once,TRBV7-9,TGTGCCAGCAGCCCAATGGGGGGCTCCAATCAGCCCCAGCATTTT,CASSPMGGSNQPQHF
.,TRBJ1-1,.,TRBV5-1,TGCGCCAGCAGCTCCTCTCGGGAGTCCCTTAACACTGAAGCTTTCTTT,CASSSSRESLNTEAFF
TRBD2,TRBJ2-3,.,TRBV28,TGTGCCAGCAGTTCTAGCGGTAGCACAGATACGCAGTATTTT,CASSSSGSTDTQYF
TRBD2,TRBJ2-3,.,TRBV18,TGTGCCAGCTCACTCGGGACTAGCGGGAGAAGTGCAGATACGCAGTATTTT,CASSLGTSGRSADTQYF
TRBD1,TRBJ1-2,.,TRBV5-1,TGCGCCAGCAGCCACACTACAGGGGATCAGCCGGGCTACACCTTC,CASSHTTGDQPGYTF
TRBD1,TRBJ2-2,.,TRBV7-3,TGTGCCAGCAGCGCCCGGACAGGGGGCAACACCGGGGAGCTGTTTTTT,CASSARTGGNTGELFF
.,TRBJ1-6,.,TRBV30,TGTGCCTGGAGTGAACAGGGTCATTCACCCCTCCACTTT,CAWSEQGHSPLHF
.,TRBJ2-6,.,TRBV15,TGTGCCACCAGCAGGTATAGAGGCAACGTCCTGACTTTC,CATSRYRGNVLTF
TRBD1,TRBJ2-5,once,TRBV10-3,TGTGCCATCAGTCCAGGAGACAGGGCGGGCCAAGAGACCCAGTACTTC,CAISPGDRAGQETQYF
TRBD1,TRBJ1-3,.,TRBV18,TGTGCCAGCTCACTGGGGACAGGGACTGGAAACACCATATATTTT,CASSLGTGTGNTIYF
TRBD2,TRBJ2-7,.,TRBV7-9,TGTGCCAGCAGCTACCTAGCGGGTAGTGCCTACGAGCAGTACTTC,CASSYLAGSAYEQYF